The 15 T cell receptor beta chains in this list originate from one sample, sequenced in a study of HIV-infected patients and healthy controls. About 500 ng RNA was reverse transcribed with alpha and beta constant-region primers. Separate chain-specific third strand synthesis with multiplexing indices produced the alpha and beta libraries. TCRdb passed the 5' RACE reads through MiXCR, listing each CDR3 protein once. The profile shows 15,000 to 20,000 distinct CDR3 sequences, about 8.3% of them singletons. No cell fractionation was done, so the repertoire covers all unsorted peripheral blood T cells. Sequencing used blood. The receptors here all came from an adult in good health.

This clonotype was counted many times. The rearrangement links TRBV2 to TRBJ1-5; 8 positions agree with TRBD1. V was pared by 6 bases and J by 6 bases, with 7 bases of the junction left unmatched. Germline CDR1 SNHLY, CDR2 FYNNEI. This CDR3 contains 14 residues. The CDR3 coding sequence is TGTGCCAGCAGACAAGGACAGGGCGGTCAGCCCCAGCATTTT. This gives the protein CASRQGQGGQPQHF.

Ten or more counts support this clonotype. The genes are TRBV20-1 and TRBJ2-1; D remains unclear. Trimming pared 3 bases from V and 5 bases from J, leaving 17 bases between. This CDR3 spans 15 amino acids. CDR1 and CDR2 (germline): DFQATT, SNEGSKA (reference sequence). CDR3 DNA sequence: TGCAGTGCTAGTTTTTCGGGCCGACCCGACAATGAGCAGTTCTTC. Translating gives CSASFSGRPDNEQFF.

This clonotype was recorded a few times. The CDR3 protein is CSARLSGNTIYF. DNA of the CDR3: TGCAGTGCTAGGCTCTCTGGAAACACCATATATTTT. The chain uses TRBV20-1 and TRBJ1-3; D uncertain. V was clipped by 3 bases and J by 0 bases, with 3 bases between them. This CDR3 region has 12 residues. The germline V gene encodes CDR1 DFQATT and CDR2 SNEGSKA (reference sequence).

This clonotype was observed many times. V usage is TRBV5-1 and J usage is TRBJ2-7; the D call may be TRBD1 or TRBD2 (6 bases each). Trimming left V 5 bases short and J 0 bases short, with 18 bases between. This CDR3 has 16 amino acids. The germline CDR1 and CDR2 sequences are SGHRS and YFSETQ. CDR3 coding DNA: TGCGCCAGCAGTTACGACAGGAGGGCGAGCTCCTACGAGCAGTACTTC. Amino acids: CASSYDRRASSYEQYF.

V gene TRBV4-3 combines with J gene TRBJ2-1; D gene uncertain. This CDR3 spans 15 amino acids. V was clipped by 1 base and J by 8 bases, with 15 bases between them. Germline V lookup: CDR1 LGHNA, CDR2 YSLEER. CDR3 DNA: TGCGCCAGCAGCCAAGTCGTGGAAAGGCATTATGAGCAGTTCTTC. This encodes CASSQVVERHYEQFF.

This clonotype is judged medium-sized. V is TRBV9 and J is TRBJ2-3; possibly TRBD2 for D (6 bases). Trimming cost V 4 bases and J 0 bases, with 12 bases left between them. This CDR3 region has 15 residues. Germline CDR1 and CDR2: SGDLS and YYNGEE. The CDR3 DNA is TGTGCCAGCAGCACCGGGAGCGCTAGCACAGATACGCAGTATTTT. Translated, it gives CASSTGSASTDTQYF.

The V gene is TRBV11-2, the J gene TRBJ2-1; TRBD2 might be the D (5 bases). This CDR3 region has 13 residues. The ends were cut back, 5 bases at V and 2 bases at J, with 7 bases in the middle. Germline lookup yields CDR1 SGHAT and CDR2 FQNNGV. CDR3 region: CASSPGTYNEQFF. CDR3 in DNA: TGTGCCAGCAGCCCGGGGACCTACAATGAGCAGTTCTTC.

The chain couples TRBV28 to TRBJ1-1; D is ambiguous. CDR1 and CDR2 (germline): MDHEN, SYDVKM. Trimming stripped 9 bases from V and 7 bases from J, with 12 bases between. The CDR3 is made up of 11 amino acids. CDR3 residues: CASGPILEAFF. The DNA for the CDR3 is TGTGCCAGTGGGCCAATCCTTGAAGCTTTCTTT.

This rearrangement joins TRBV27 to TRBJ1-1, with D possibly TRBD1 on 5 matching bases. Per germline, CDR1 MNHEY and CDR2 SMNVEV (reference sequence). The CDR3 has 16 residues. Trimming took 2 bases from V and 5 from J, leaving 18 bases between them. This CDR3 reads CASSLEGKGLETEAFF. CDR3 DNA sequence: TGTGCCAGCAGTTTAGAGGGAAAGGGGCTTGAGACTGAAGCTTTCTTT.

Relative to its sample, this clonotype is medium-sized. J is TRBJ2-7 and V is TRBV7-2; D is perhaps TRBD2 (5 bases). This CDR3 has 18 residues. Germline lookup yields CDR1 SGHTA and CDR2 FQGNSA. Between the trimmed V and J ends, which lost 3 bases and 4 bases, there was a span of 25 bases. The chain's CDR3 is CASSLKAGPVERPYEQYF. The DNA of the CDR3 is TGTGCCAGCAGCTTGAAGGCTGGGCCGGTAGAGCGGCCGTACGAGCAGTACTTC.

Many counts were recorded for this clonotype. The gene calls are TRBV19 and TRBJ1-1; D remains ambiguous. The germline CDR1 and CDR2 sequences are LNHDA and SQIVND (reference sequence). Trimming stripped 10 bases from V and 0 bases from J, with 12 bases between. The CDR3 runs to 13 residues. CDR3 DNA sequence: TGTGCCACCACCCAAGGGCTGAACACTGAAGCTTTCTTT. Protein: CATTQGLNTEAFF.

In this sample, this clonotype turned up a few times. V gene TRBV4-1 combines with J gene TRBJ1-6; D is ambiguous. The CDR3 sequence is 14 residues long. Trimming stripped 8 bases from V and 7 bases from J, with 15 bases between. CDR1 MGHRA and CDR2 YSYEKL come from the germline V gene. CDR3 loop: CASGNPSMNSPLHF. The CDR3 nucleotides are TGCGCCAGCGGCAATCCTTCTATGAATTCACCCCTCCACTTT.

This clonotype was seen repeatedly, ten times or more. The chain employs TRBV6-6 and TRBJ2-1, with 9 bases that match TRBD1. V gave up 4 bases and J gave up 3 bases; unmatched junction bases: 10. This CDR3 comprises 17 residues. Germline loops: CDR1 MNHNY, CDR2 SVGAGI (reference sequence). The CDR3 region is CASSSHRQGVNYNEQFF. Here the CDR3 DNA reads TGTGCCAGCAGTTCCCACCGACAGGGGGTAAACTACAATGAGCAGTTCTTC.

This clonotype was seen ten or more times. The V gene is TRBV20-1, the J gene TRBJ2-7; no definite D call. V dropped 6 bases and J dropped 0 bases, with 15 bases sitting between them. Germline V lookup: CDR1 DFQATT, CDR2 SNEGSKA (reference sequence). This CDR3 spans 14 amino acids. CDR3: CSAYPGPSSYEQYF. The DNA of the CDR3 is TGCAGTGCCTACCCGGGCCCGAGCTCCTACGAGCAGTACTTC.

The chain carries TRBV7-2 and TRBJ2-1; D is uncertain. V gave up 2 bases and J gave up 5 bases, with 7 bases separating them. Germline V CDR1 and CDR2: SGHTA, FQGNSA. The CDR3 is 13 amino acids. CDR3 sequence: CASSLFRDNEQFF. The CDR3, as DNA: TGTGCCAGCAGCTTATTTAGGGACAATGAGCAGTTCTTC.